These T cell receptor beta chains were read from a single sample in a study of T-cell memory formation after mild COVID-19. Using its own MiXCR run on the 5' RACE reads, TCRdb lists one record per CDR3 protein. The profile shows fewer than 450,000 distinct CDR3 sequences, roughly 20% of them singletons. Sample: PBMCs or a T cell subset sorted from them (not recorded which). The receptors here all came from an adult woman who had mild COVID-19 (a few samples of this study predate the infection). Cell type and time point are not known. CDR3s include the opening cysteine and the closing phenylalanine or tryptophan. The D gene is left open where the match is weak. Expanded clones get a size class; other rows say once, few or many, or leave the size out.

CDR3: CASSVSSQWYQETQYF
DNA: TGTGCCAGCAGCGTGTCGTCTCAATGGTACCAAGAGACCCAGTACTTC
size: few
V: TRBV9
J: TRBJ2-5
D: NA

CDR3: CASSPDLKWGDTQYF
DNA: TGTGCCAGCAGCCCCGACCTGAAGTGGGGAGATACGCAGTATTTT
size: few
V: TRBV7-9
J: TRBJ2-3
D: NA

CDR3: CASSPLASADTQYF
DNA: TGTGCCAGCAGTCCCCTGGCTAGCGCAGATACGCAGTATTTT
size: NA
V: TRBV7-3
J: TRBJ2-3
D: NA

CDR3: CASSLAGIGVVSTDTQYF
DNA: TGTGCCAGCAGCTTAGCAGGAATTGGGGTTGTCAGCACAGATACGCAGTATTTT
size: NA
V: TRBV7-9
J: TRBJ2-3
D: NA

CDR3: CASRPQTGDTEAFF
DNA: TGTGCCAGCAGACCCCAGACAGGGGACACTGAAGCTTTCTTT
size: NA
V: TRBV7-2
J: TRBJ1-1
D: TRBD1

CDR3: CASSSEVLAGRLEQYF
DNA: TGCGCCAGCAGCTCGGAGGTTCTAGCGGGAAGACTGGAGCAGTACTTC
size: few
V: TRBV5-1
J: TRBJ2-7
D: TRBD2

CDR3: CASSGGTGGFGGYTF
DNA: TGTGCCAGCAGTGGGGGGACAGGGGGTTTCGGTGGCTACACCTTC
size: NA
V: TRBV2
J: TRBJ1-2
D: TRBD1

CDR3: CASSGPTRRGYEQYF
DNA: TGTGCCAGCAGTGGGCCTACGAGGCGGGGCTACGAGCAGTACTTC
size: many
V: TRBV25-1
J: TRBJ2-7
D: NA

CDR3: CASSTTFFATNEKLFF
DNA: TGTGCCAGCAGTACTACATTTTTTGCAACTAATGAAAAACTGTTTTTT
size: NA
V: TRBV7-9
J: TRBJ1-4
D: NA

CDR3: CASSVGQGVVPGELFF
DNA: TGTGCCAGCAGTGTGGGACAGGGTGTCGTCCCCGGGGAGCTGTTTTTT
size: few
V: TRBV12-3/TRBV12-4
J: TRBJ2-2
D: TRBD1

CDR3: CASSWASGGNEQFF
DNA: TGTGCCAGCAGTTGGGCTAGCGGTGGCAATGAGCAGTTCTTC
size: few
V: TRBV12-3/TRBV12-4
J: TRBJ2-1
D: TRBD2

CDR3: CASSEALRLAGYNEQFF
DNA: TGTGCCAGCAGTGAAGCGCTGAGACTAGCAGGCTACAATGAGCAGTTCTTC
size: NA
V: TRBV2
J: TRBJ2-1
D: TRBD2

CDR3: CASSPLPGSYEQYF
DNA: TGTGCCAGCAGCCCTCTGCCTGGCTCCTACGAGCAGTACTTC
size: few
V: TRBV28
J: TRBJ2-7
D: NA

CDR3: CASRRGESNLNYGYTF
DNA: TGCGCCAGCAGACGGGGGGAGAGCAATCTTAACTATGGCTACACCTTC
size: few
V: TRBV5-1
J: TRBJ1-2
D: NA

CDR3: CSASKSSYNEQFF
DNA: TGCAGTGCTAGTAAGAGCTCCTACAATGAGCAGTTCTTC
size: NA
V: TRBV20-1
J: TRBJ2-1
D: NA

CDR3: CASGRQGGSEAFF
DNA: TGTGCCAGCGGTCGACAGGGTGGCTCTGAAGCTTTCTTT
size: few
V: TRBV5-8
J: TRBJ1-1
D: TRBD1

CDR3: CASSSDRGANVLTF
DNA: TGTGCCAGCAGTTCAGACAGGGGGGCCAACGTCCTGACTTTC
size: NA
V: TRBV12-3/TRBV12-4
J: TRBJ2-6
D: NA

CDR3: CASSPASWGEKLFF
DNA: TGTGCCAGCTCACCGGCTTCCTGGGGTGAAAAACTGTTTTTT
size: many
V: TRBV18
J: TRBJ1-4
D: NA

CDR3: CASSTKLTHSYNEQFF
DNA: TGTGCCAGCAGCACAAAACTTACCCACTCATACAATGAGCAGTTCTTC
size: few
V: TRBV27
J: TRBJ2-1
D: NA

CDR3: CASSLSRSSTGELFF
DNA: TGTGCCAGCAGCTTGAGTCGTTCGAGCACCGGGGAGCTGTTTTTT
size: NA
V: TRBV7-8
J: TRBJ2-2
D: NA

CDR3: CATAGKPSFNEQFF
DNA: TGTGCCACCGCGGGCAAGCCTTCCTTCAATGAGCAGTTCTTC
size: NA
V: TRBV24-1
J: TRBJ2-1
D: NA

CDR3: CASSLIPRWQETQYF
DNA: TGTGCCAGCAGCTTAATCCCCAGGTGGCAAGAGACCCAGTACTTC
size: few
V: TRBV7-6
J: TRBJ2-5
D: NA

CDR3: CASSLASGMNTEAFF
DNA: TGCGCCAGCAGCTTGGCTTCGGGGATGAACACTGAAGCTTTCTTT
size: NA
V: TRBV5-1
J: TRBJ1-1
D: NA

CDR3: CASSYQINQPQHF
DNA: TGTGCCAGCAGTTACCAAATCAATCAGCCCCAGCATTTT
size: few
V: TRBV6-2/TRBV6-3
J: TRBJ1-5
D: NA

CDR3: CATSLRAPGQGSDGYTF
DNA: TGTGCCACCAGCTTACGGGCACCGGGACAGGGTAGCGATGGCTACACCTTC
size: NA
V: TRBV15
J: TRBJ1-2
D: TRBD1

CDR3: CASSQDHGRGEAFF
DNA: TGTGCCAGCAGCCAAGATCATGGTCGGGGTGAAGCTTTCTTT
size: few
V: TRBV3-1
J: TRBJ1-1
D: NA

CDR3: CASSHPTGTEQGFNYGYTF
DNA: TGCGCCAGCAGCCACCCCACCGGGACAGAGCAAGGATTTAACTATGGCTACACCTTC
size: NA
V: TRBV5-1
J: TRBJ1-2
D: TRBD1

CDR3: CASSKGRYGYTF
DNA: TGTGCCAGCAGTAAGGGACGGTATGGCTACACCTTC
size: NA
V: TRBV6-5
J: TRBJ1-2
D: NA

CDR3: CASRLPPAGTPFSKETQYF
DNA: TGTGCCAGCAGACTACCTCCGGCGGGCACCCCCTTTTCCAAAGAGACCCAGTACTTC
size: NA
V: TRBV7-8
J: TRBJ2-5
D: NA

CDR3: CASTTGIAEQFF
DNA: TGTGCCAGCACCACCGGGATCGCCGAGCAGTTCTTC
size: NA
V: TRBV6-2/TRBV6-3
J: TRBJ2-1
D: NA

CDR3: CASRLDSTEAFF
DNA: TGTGCCAGCAGACTAGACAGCACTGAAGCTTTCTTT
size: few
V: TRBV12-3/TRBV12-4
J: TRBJ1-1
D: NA

CDR3: CASSLYGAPSYNEQFF
DNA: TGCGCCAGCAGCCTATACGGGGCTCCCTCCTACAATGAGCAGTTCTTC
size: once
V: TRBV5-1
J: TRBJ2-1
D: NA

CDR3: CASSIVAGTADEQFF
DNA: TGTGCCAGTAGTATAGTGGCGGGTACCGCCGATGAGCAGTTCTTC
size: few
V: TRBV19
J: TRBJ2-1
D: NA

CDR3: CASSFALRDLNEQFF
DNA: TGTGCCAGCAGCTTTGCTTTGAGGGACCTAAATGAGCAGTTCTTC
size: NA
V: TRBV7-3
J: TRBJ2-1
D: NA

CDR3: CASKEEREPEQYF
DNA: TGTGCCAGCAAGGAAGAGCGGGAGCCCGAGCAGTACTTC
size: NA
V: TRBV2
J: TRBJ2-7
D: TRBD2

CDR3: CASSQVSGNNYNEQFF
DNA: TGTGCCAGCAGCCAAGTTAGCGGGAACAATTACAATGAGCAGTTCTTC
size: NA
V: TRBV4-2
J: TRBJ2-1
D: TRBD2

CDR3: CASSQLAGQAHNEQFF
DNA: TGTGCCAGCAGCCAACTTGCAGGACAGGCCCACAATGAGCAGTTCTTC
size: few
V: TRBV3-1
J: TRBJ2-1
D: TRBD1

CDR3: CASSQTPLRQRRSRNTEAFF
DNA: TGCGCCAGCAGCCAAACCCCCCTGAGACAGCGCAGATCCCGGAACACTGAAGCTTTCTTT
size: NA
V: TRBV4-1
J: TRBJ1-1
D: NA

CDR3: CAWSLGTGRPQHF
DNA: TGTGCCTGGAGCCTCGGGACAGGGAGGCCCCAGCATTTT
size: few
V: TRBV30
J: TRBJ1-5
D: TRBD1

CDR3: CASNHGANTEAFF
DNA: TGTGCCAGCAACCATGGGGCGAACACTGAAGCTTTCTTT
size: few
V: TRBV12-3/TRBV12-4
J: TRBJ1-1
D: NA

CDR3: CAISPGTSRGYEQYF
DNA: TGTGCCATCAGCCCCGGGACTAGCCGCGGCTACGAGCAGTACTTC
size: few
V: TRBV10-3
J: TRBJ2-7
D: TRBD2

CDR3: CSARDLGDYNEQFF
DNA: TGCAGTGCTAGAGATCTCGGGGATTACAATGAGCAGTTCTTC
size: NA
V: TRBV20-1
J: TRBJ2-1
D: NA

CDR3: CSVGTGGYTGELFF
DNA: TGCAGCGTTGGGACAGGGGGCTACACCGGGGAGCTGTTTTTT
size: few
V: TRBV29-1
J: TRBJ2-2
D: TRBD1

CDR3: CASSSGERPNIQYF
DNA: TGCGCCAGCAGCTCGGGCGAGCGGCCAAACATTCAGTACTTC
size: few
V: TRBV5-1
J: TRBJ2-4
D: NA

CDR3: CASSFGTGGAGNQPQHF
DNA: TGTGCCAGCAGCTTTGGGACAGGGGGCGCGGGGAATCAGCCCCAGCATTTT
size: many
V: TRBV5-6
J: TRBJ1-5
D: TRBD1

CDR3: CASSLGHQNIGAYEQYF
DNA: TGTGCCAGCAGCTTAGGGCACCAGAATATTGGAGCCTACGAGCAGTACTTC
size: many
V: TRBV7-9
J: TRBJ2-7
D: NA

CDR3: CASSLSGLGAGELFF
DNA: TGTGCCAGCAGCCTATCGGGACTAGGTGCCGGGGAGCTGTTTTTT
size: NA
V: TRBV7-2
J: TRBJ2-2
D: TRBD2

CDR3: CATAQQVNTEAFF
DNA: TGTGCCACTGCGCAACAGGTTAACACTGAAGCTTTCTTT
size: few
V: TRBV10-3
J: TRBJ1-1
D: NA

CDR3: CASSSNARPGLGYEQYF
DNA: TGTGCCAGCAGCTCCAACGCCCGTCCAGGGTTGGGCTACGAGCAGTACTTC
size: NA
V: TRBV7-9
J: TRBJ2-7
D: NA

CDR3: CASSGPGQGLSNEQFF
DNA: TGTGCCAGCAGCGGGCCGGGACAGGGGTTAAGCAATGAGCAGTTCTTC
size: few
V: TRBV7-9
J: TRBJ2-1
D: TRBD1

CDR3: CSVGESGANVLTF
DNA: TGCAGCGTCGGGGAGAGTGGCGCCAACGTCCTGACTTTC
size: few
V: TRBV29-1
J: TRBJ2-6
D: NA

CDR3: CASSQEMGETQYF
DNA: TGCGCCAGCAGCCAAGAAATGGGGGAGACCCAGTACTTC
size: NA
V: TRBV4-1
J: TRBJ2-5
D: NA

CDR3: CASSQGGGRVQETQYF
DNA: TGTGCCAGCAGCCAAGGGGGCGGGCGGGTCCAAGAGACCCAGTACTTC
size: many
V: TRBV4-2
J: TRBJ2-5
D: NA